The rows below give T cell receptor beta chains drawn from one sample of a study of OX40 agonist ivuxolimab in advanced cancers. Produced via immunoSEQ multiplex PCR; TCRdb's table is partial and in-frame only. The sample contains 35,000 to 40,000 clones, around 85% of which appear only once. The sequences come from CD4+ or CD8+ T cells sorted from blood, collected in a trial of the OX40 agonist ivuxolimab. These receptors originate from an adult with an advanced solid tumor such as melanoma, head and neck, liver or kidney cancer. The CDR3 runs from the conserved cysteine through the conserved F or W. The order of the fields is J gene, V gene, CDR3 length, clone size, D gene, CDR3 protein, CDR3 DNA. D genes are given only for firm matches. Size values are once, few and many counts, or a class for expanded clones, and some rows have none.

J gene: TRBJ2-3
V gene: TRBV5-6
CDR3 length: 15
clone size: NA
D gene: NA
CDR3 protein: CASSVDGGRIDTQYF
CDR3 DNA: TGTGCCAGCAGCGTTGACGGGGGAAGGATCGATACGCAGTATTTT

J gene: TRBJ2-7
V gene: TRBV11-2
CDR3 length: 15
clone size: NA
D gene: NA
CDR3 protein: CASSQLRGRFTEQYF
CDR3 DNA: TGTGCCAGCAGCCAGCTGCGTGGCCGCTTCACCGAGCAGTACTTC

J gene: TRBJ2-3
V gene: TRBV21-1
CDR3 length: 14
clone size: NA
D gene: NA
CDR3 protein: CASPRTSGADTQYF
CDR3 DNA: TGTGCCAGCCCCCGGACTAGCGGGGCAGATACGCAGTATTTT

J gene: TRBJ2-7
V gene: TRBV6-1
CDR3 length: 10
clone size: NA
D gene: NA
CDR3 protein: CASKDYEQYF
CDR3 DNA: TGTGCCAGCAAGGATTACGAGCAGTACTTC

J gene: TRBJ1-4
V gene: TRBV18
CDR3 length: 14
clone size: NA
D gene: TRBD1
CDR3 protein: CASSPDRGHEKLFF
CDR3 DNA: TGTGCCAGCTCACCGGACAGGGGGCATGAAAAACTGTTTTTT

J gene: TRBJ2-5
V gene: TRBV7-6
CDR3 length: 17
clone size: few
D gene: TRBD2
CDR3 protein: CASSLGYGLAGQETQYF
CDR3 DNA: TGTGCCAGCAGCTTAGGTTATGGACTAGCGGGGCAAGAGACCCAGTACTTC

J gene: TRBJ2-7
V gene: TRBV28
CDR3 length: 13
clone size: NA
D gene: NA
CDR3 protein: CASSLRGFYEQYF
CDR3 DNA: TGTGCCAGCAGTTTACGGGGCTTCTACGAGCAGTACTTC

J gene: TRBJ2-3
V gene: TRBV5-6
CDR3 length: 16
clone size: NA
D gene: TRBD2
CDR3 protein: CASSLPGLAATDTQYF
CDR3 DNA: TGTGCCAGCAGCTTACCGGGACTAGCGGCTACAGATACGCAGTATTTT

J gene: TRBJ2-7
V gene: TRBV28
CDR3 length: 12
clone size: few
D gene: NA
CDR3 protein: CASSEQGYEQYF
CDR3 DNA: TGTGCCAGCAGCGAACAGGGTTACGAGCAGTACTTC

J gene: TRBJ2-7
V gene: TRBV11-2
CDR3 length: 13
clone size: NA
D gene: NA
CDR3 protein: CASSFRRADEQYF
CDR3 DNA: TGTGCCAGCAGCTTCCGCAGGGCGGACGAGCAGTACTTC

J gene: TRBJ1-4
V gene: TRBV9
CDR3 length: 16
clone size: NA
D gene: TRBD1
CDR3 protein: CASSVDAGTGVEKLLF
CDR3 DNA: TGTGCCAGCAGCGTAGATGCCGGGACAGGGGTCGAAAAACTGCTTTTT

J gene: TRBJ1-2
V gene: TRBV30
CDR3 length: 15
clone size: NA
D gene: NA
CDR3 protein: CAWSVFGGRSAGYTF
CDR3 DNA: TGTGCCTGGAGTGTATTCGGGGGCCGTTCTGCAGGCTACACCTTC

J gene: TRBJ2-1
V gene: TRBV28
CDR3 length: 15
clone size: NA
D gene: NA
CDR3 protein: CASSLRTISNNEQFF
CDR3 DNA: TGTGCCAGCAGTTTACGAACCATCTCCAATAATGAGCAGTTCTTC

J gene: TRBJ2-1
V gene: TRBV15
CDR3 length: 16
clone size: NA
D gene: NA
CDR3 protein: CATSRALLLAYNEQFF
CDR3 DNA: TGTGCCACCAGCAGAGCACTTCTCCTAGCGTACAATGAGCAGTTCTTC

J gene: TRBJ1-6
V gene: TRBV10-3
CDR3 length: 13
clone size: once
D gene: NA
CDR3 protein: CAISGREGSPLHF
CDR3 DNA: TGTGCCATCAGCGGCAGGGAGGGATCACCCCTCCACTTT

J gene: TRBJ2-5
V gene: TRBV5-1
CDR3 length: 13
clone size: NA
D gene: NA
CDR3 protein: CASSFWGGETQYF
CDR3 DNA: TGCGCCAGCAGCTTTTGGGGTGGGGAGACCCAGTACTTC

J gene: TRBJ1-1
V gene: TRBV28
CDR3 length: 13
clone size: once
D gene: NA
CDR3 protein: CASSLSGNTEAFF
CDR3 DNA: TGTGCCAGCAGTTTGTCGGGGAACACTGAAGCTTTCTTT

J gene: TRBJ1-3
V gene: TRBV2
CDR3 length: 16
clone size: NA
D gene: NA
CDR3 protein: CASSDRLLTSGNTIYF
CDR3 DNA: TGTGCCAGCAGTGATCGCCTATTAACGTCTGGAAACACCATATATTTT

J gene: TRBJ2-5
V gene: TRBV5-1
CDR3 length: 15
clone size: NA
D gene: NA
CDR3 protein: CASRHRLELPETQYF
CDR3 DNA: TGCGCCAGCAGGCATCGTTTAGAGCTCCCAGAGACCCAGTACTTC

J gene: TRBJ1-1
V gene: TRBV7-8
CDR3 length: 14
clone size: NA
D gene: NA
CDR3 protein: CASSLGTANTEAFF
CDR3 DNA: TGTGCCAGCAGCTTAGGGACAGCGAACACTGAAGCTTTCTTT

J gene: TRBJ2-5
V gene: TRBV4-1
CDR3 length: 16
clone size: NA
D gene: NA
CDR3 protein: CASSRLWGEPGETQYF
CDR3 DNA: TGCGCCAGCAGCCGGTTGTGGGGTGAGCCGGGAGAGACCCAGTACTTC

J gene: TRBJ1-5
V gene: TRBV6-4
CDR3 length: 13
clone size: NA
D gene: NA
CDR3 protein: CASSPGDNQPQHF
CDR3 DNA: TGTGCCAGCAGTCCAGGGGATAATCAGCCCCAGCATTTT

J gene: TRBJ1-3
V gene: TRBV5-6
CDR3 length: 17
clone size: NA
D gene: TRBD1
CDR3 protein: CASSFRQGGPLGNTIYF
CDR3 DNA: TGTGCCAGCAGCTTCCGACAGGGAGGTCCGCTTGGAAACACCATATATTTT

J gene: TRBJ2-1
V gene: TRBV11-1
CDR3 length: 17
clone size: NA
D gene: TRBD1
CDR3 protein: CASSTQRDRGFHNEQFF
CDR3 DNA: TGTGCCAGCAGCACCCAACGGGACAGGGGGTTCCACAATGAGCAGTTCTTC

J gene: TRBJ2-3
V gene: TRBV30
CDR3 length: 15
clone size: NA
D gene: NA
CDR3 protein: CAWSGGLTSTDTQYF
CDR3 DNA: TGTGCCTGGAGTGGTGGGCTGACTAGCACAGATACGCAGTATTTT

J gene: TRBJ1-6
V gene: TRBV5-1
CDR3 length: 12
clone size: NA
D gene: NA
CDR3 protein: CASSRAGSPLHF
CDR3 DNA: TGCGCCAGCAGTCGGGCTGGTTCACCCCTCCACTTT

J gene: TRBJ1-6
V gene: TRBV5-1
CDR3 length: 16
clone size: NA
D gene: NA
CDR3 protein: CASSDDRSSYNSPLHF
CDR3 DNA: TGCGCCAGCAGCGACGACAGGAGCTCCTATAATTCACCCCTCCACTTT

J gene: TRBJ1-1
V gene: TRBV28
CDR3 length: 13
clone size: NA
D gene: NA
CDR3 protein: CASSPTGRTEAFF
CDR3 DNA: TGTGCCAGCAGCCCAACAGGGCGCACTGAAGCTTTCTTT

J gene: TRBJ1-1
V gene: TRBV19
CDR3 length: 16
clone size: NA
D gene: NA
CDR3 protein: CASRTLKRGPNTEAFF
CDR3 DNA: TGTGCCAGTAGAACCTTAAAGCGGGGACCAAACACTGAAGCTTTCTTT

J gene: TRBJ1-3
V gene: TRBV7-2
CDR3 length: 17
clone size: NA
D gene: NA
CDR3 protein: CASSLVRGGLSGNTIYF
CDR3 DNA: TGTGCCAGCAGCTTAGTGAGGGGAGGACTCTCTGGAAACACCATATATTTT

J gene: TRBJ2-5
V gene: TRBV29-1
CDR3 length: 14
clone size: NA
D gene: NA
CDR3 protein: CSVDTGMRAETQYF
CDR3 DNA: TGCAGCGTGGATACAGGGATGCGAGCAGAGACCCAGTACTTC

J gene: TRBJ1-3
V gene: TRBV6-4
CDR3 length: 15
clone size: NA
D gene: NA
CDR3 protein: CASSEAVGSGNTIYF
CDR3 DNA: TGTGCCAGCAGTGAAGCGGTGGGCTCTGGAAACACCATATATTTT

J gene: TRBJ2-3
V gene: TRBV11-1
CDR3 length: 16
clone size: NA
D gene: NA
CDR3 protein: CASSLRGERATDTQYF
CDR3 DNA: TGTGCCAGCAGCTTGAGGGGGGAGCGGGCCACAGATACGCAGTATTTT

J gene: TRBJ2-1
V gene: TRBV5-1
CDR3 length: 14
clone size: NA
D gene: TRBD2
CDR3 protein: CASSLGRGLDEQFF
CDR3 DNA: TGCGCCAGCAGCTTGGGGCGGGGGTTAGATGAGCAGTTCTTC

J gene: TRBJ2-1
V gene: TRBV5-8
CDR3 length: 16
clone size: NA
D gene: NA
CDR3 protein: CASSLAWGATYNEQFF
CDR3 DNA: TGTGCCAGCAGCTTGGCCTGGGGGGCGACCTACAATGAGCAGTTCTTC

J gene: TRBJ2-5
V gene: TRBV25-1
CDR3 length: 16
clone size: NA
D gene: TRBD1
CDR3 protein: CASSEFNRGPRETQYF
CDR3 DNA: TGTGCCAGCAGTGAATTCAACAGGGGCCCAAGGGAGACCCAGTACTTC

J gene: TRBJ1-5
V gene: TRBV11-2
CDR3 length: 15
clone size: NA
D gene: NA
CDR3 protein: CASSLDEGFDQPQHF
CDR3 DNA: TGTGCCAGCAGCTTAGATGAGGGGTTCGATCAGCCCCAGCATTTT

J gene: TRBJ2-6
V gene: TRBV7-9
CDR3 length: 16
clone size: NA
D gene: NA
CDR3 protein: CASRSTGEPGANVLTF
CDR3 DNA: TGTGCCAGCAGGTCTACAGGCGAGCCTGGGGCCAACGTCCTGACTTTC

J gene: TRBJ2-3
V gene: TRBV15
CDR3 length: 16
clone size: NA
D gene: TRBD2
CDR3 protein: CATSRDRLAGADTQYF
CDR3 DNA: TGTGCCACCAGCAGAGATCGCCTAGCGGGGGCAGATACGCAGTATTTT

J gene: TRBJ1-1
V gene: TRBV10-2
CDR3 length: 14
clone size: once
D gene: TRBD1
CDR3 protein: CASSGGTANTEAFF
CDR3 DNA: TGCGCCAGCAGCGGTGGGACAGCCAACACTGAAGCTTTCTTT

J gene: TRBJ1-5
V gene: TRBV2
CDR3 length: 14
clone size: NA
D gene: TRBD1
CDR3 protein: CASSYGTGYQPQHF
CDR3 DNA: TGTGCCAGCAGCTACGGGACAGGGTATCAGCCCCAGCATTTT

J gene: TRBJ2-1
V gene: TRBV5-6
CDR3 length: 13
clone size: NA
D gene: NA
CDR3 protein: CASSLGPPNEQFF
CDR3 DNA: TGTGCCAGCAGCTTGGGTCCACCCAATGAGCAGTTCTTC

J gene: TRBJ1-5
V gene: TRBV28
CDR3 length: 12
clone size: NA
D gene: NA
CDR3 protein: CASSPIRPPQHF
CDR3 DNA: TGTGCCAGCAGTCCCATCCGTCCGCCCCAGCATTTT